The present T cell receptor (beta chain) was sequenced within a study of blood T cell repertoires in COVID-19. Produced via immunoSEQ multiplex PCR; TCRdb's table is partial and in-frame only. This sample carries 310,000 or so clones, about 90% of them seen once, and the ten largest clones take 2% to 2.5%. The specimen was peripheral blood. The sequence derives from a woman aged 30 to 39 who had recovered from COVID-19.

CDR3 bases: TGTGCCAGCAGCCCTGGTGGGAGGGCCTTAGAGACCCAGTACTTC. This sequence encodes CASSPGGRALETQYF. The rearrangement uses TRBV27 and TRBJ2-5; 7 nucleotides agree with TRBD2. The CDR3 spans 15 residues. The germline CDR1 and CDR2 sequences are MNHEY and SMNVEV (reference sequence). J was trimmed by 4 bases and V by 6 bases; bases with no gene match: 11.